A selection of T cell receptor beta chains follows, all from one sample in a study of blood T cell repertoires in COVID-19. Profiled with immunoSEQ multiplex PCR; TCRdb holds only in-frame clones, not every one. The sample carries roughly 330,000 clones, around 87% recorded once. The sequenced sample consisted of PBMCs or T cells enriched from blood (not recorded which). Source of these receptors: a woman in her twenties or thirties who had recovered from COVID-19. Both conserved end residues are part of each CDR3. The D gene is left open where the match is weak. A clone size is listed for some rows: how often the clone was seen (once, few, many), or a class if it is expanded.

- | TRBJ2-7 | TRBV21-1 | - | CASSPQGLLSDEQYF | TGTGCCAGCTCCCCACAGGGGCTGTTGAGCGACGAGCAGTACTTC
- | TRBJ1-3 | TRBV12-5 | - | CATLRVFGNTIYF | TGTGCTACACTTCGGGTGTTCGGAAACACCATATATTTT
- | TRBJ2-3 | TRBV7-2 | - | CASSSTNVRRYF | TGTGCCAGCAGCTCTACTAATGTTCGAAGGTATTTT
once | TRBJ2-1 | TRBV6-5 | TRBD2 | CASSPGLAIDNEQFF | TGTGCCAGCAGTCCCGGACTAGCGATCGACAATGAGCAGTTCTTC
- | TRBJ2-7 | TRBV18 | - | CASAGETYEQYF | TGTGCCAGTGCAGGGGAAACCTACGAGCAGTACTTC
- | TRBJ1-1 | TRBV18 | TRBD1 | CASSPRGQGEAFF | TGTGCCAGCTCACCAAGGGGACAGGGTGAAGCTTTCTTT
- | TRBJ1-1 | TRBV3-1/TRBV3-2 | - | CASSQGGYRAGTEAFF | TGTGCCAGCAGCCAAGGGGGATACAGGGCGGGCACTGAAGCTTTCTTT
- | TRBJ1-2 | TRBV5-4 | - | CASSRGTAEFHGYTF | TGTGCCAGCAGCCGGGGGACGGCAGAGTTCCATGGCTACACCTTC
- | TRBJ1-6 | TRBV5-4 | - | CASSCIQVPSSYNSPLHF | TGTGCCAGCAGCTGTATACAGGTCCCGAGCTCCTATAATTCACCCCTCCACTTT
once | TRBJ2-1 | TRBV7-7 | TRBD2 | CASSLLASGGAGHNEQFF | TGTGCTAGCAGCTTATTGGCTAGCGGGGGGGCAGGTCACAATGAGCAGTTCTTC
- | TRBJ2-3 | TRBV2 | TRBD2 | CAVFGTSGASTDTQYF | TGTGCCGTTTTTGGGACTAGCGGGGCTAGCACAGATACGCAGTATTTT
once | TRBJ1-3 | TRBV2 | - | CASSEVVRVSTNTIYF | TGTGCCAGCAGTGAAGTCGTCAGGGTCTCAACAAACACCATATATTTT
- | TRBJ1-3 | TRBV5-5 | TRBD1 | CASSLGDRELHSGNTIYF | TGTGCCAGCAGCCTAGGGGACAGGGAACTCCACTCTGGAAACACCATATATTTT
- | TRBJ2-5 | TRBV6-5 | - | CASTPTGGETQYF | TGTGCCAGCACCCCAACTGGGGGGGAGACCCAGTACTTC
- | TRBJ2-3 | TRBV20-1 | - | CSARGGSSQYF | TGCAGTGCCAGGGGAGGGTCTTCGCAGTATTTT
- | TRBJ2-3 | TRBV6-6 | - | CAGGRGLSTDTQYF | TGTGCCGGGGGACGGGGACTTAGCACAGATACGCAGTATTTT
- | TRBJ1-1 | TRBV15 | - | CATGGAMNTEAFF | TGTGCCACCGGGGGCGCGATGAACACTGAAGCTTTCTTT
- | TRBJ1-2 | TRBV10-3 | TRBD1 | CAISEDRGFYGYTF | TGTGCCATCAGCGAGGACAGGGGGTTCTATGGCTACACCTTC
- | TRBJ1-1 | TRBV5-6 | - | CASSLPGGTEAFF | TGTGCCAGCAGCTTACCAGGAGGCACTGAAGCTTTCTTT
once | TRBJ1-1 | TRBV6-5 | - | CASSYLGGNTEAFF | TGTGCCAGCAGTTATTTGGGGGGAAACACTGAAGCTTTCTTT
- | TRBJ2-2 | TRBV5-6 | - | CASSFPMKGETGELFF | TGTGCCAGCAGCTTCCCCATGAAAGGGGAAACCGGGGAGCTGTTTTTT
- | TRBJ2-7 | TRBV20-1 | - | CSGGQNYEQYF | TGCAGCGGGGGACAGAACTACGAGCAGTACTTC
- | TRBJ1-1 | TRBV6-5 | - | CASTAQALTEAFF | TGTGCCAGTACTGCGCAGGCCCTAACTGAAGCTTTCTTT
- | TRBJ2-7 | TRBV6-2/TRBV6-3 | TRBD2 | CASSPRGGEQYF | TGTGCCAGCAGTCCACGGGGGGGCGAGCAGTACTTC
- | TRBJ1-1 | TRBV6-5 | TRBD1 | CASSYGTGVPNTEAFF | TGTGCCAGCAGTTATGGGACAGGTGTGCCGAACACTGAAGCTTTCTTT
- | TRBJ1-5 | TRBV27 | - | CASSPHSEVGSNQPQHF | TGTGCCAGCAGTCCCCATTCGGAGGTGGGAAGCAATCAGCCCCAGCATTTT
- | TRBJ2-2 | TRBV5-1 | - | CASSLDMVFTNTGELFF | TGCGCCAGCAGCTTGGATATGGTCTTCACAAACACCGGGGAGCTGTTTTTT
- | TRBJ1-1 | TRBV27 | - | CASSLSRNTEAFF | TGTGCCAGCAGTCTCTCCAGGAATACTGAAGCTTTCTTT
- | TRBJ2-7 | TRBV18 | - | CASSPDLAVTYEQYF | TGTGCCAGCTCACCAGATCTAGCCGTTACCTACGAGCAGTACTTC
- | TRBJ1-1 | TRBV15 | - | CATSRVFQGFTEAFF | TGTGCCACCAGCAGAGTCTTTCAGGGATTCACTGAAGCTTTCTTT
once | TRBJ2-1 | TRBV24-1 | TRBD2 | CATSDPGGRGEYNEQFF | TGTGCCACCAGTGACCCCGGGGGGAGAGGAGAGTACAATGAGCAGTTCTTC
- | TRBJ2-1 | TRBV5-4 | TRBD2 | CASSLLAGINNEQFF | TGTGCCAGCAGCTTGCTAGCGGGGATCAACAATGAGCAGTTCTTC
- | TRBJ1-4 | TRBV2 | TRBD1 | CASQQGVNLNEKLFF | TGTGCCAGCCAGCAGGGGGTTAATTTAAATGAAAAACTGTTTTTT
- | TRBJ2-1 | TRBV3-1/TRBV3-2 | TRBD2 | CASSLLAGDNEQFF | TGTGCCAGCAGCTTACTAGCGGGGGACAATGAGCAGTTCTTC
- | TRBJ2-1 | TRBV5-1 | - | CASSGGDPYNEQFF | TGCGCCAGCAGCGGAGGGGACCCCTACAATGAGCAGTTCTTC
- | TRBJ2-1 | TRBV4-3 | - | CASSLPGAPQFF | TGCGCCAGCAGCCTTCCAGGGGCTCCTCAGTTCTTC
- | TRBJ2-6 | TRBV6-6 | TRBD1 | CASSPRTGGHSGANVLTF | TGTGCCAGCAGTCCGAGGACAGGGGGGCACTCTGGGGCCAACGTCCTGACTTTC
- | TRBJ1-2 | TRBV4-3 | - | CASSHSGDYGYTF | TGCGCCAGCAGCCATTCGGGGGACTATGGCTACACCTTC
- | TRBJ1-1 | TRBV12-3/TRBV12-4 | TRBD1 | CASSETGPSEAFF | TGTGCCAGCAGCGAGACAGGGCCCTCTGAAGCTTTCTTT
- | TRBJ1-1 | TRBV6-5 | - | CASSQYTEAFF | TGTGCCAGCAGTCAATACACTGAAGCTTTCTTT
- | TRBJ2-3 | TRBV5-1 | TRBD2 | CASTLAGGGTDTQYF | TGCGCCAGCACCCTAGCGGGAGGGGGCACAGATACGCAGTATTTT
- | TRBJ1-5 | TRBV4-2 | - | CASSQDLVTNYNQPQHF | TGTGCCAGCAGCCAAGATCTGGTAACGAACTACAATCAGCCCCAGCATTTT
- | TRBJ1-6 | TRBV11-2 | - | CASSLGGSPLHF | TGTGCCAGCAGCTTAGGAGGTTCACCCCTCCACTTT
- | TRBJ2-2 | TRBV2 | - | CASSETHPGNTGELFF | TGTGCCAGCAGTGAAACCCACCCGGGAAACACCGGGGAGCTGTTTTTT
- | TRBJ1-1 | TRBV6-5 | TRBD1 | CASSYFQGAAEAFF | TGTGCCAGCAGTTACTTCCAGGGGGCGGCTGAAGCTTTCTTT